A selection of T cell receptor beta chains follows, all from one sample in a study of low-dose radiotherapy and immunotherapy resistance in tumors. TCRdb called the reads again in MiXCR, with one record for every CDR3 protein. The repertoire consists of about 39,000 distinct CDR3 sequences, with about 20% occurring once and the leading ten covering about a tenth. The specimen was PBMCs, collected after low-dose radiotherapy plus immunotherapy. The receptor set was obtained from a female donor with ovarian cancer. The CDR3 runs from the conserved cysteine through the conserved F or W. D genes are given only for firm matches. Clone size is shown for a subset of rows, as once, few, many or a class of expanded clone.

clone_size,d_call,v_call,j_call,cdr3_nt,cdr3_aa
many,NA,TRBV5-5,TRBJ2-3,TGTGCCAGCAGCGAGTACCGGGACCCGATGGCAGATACGCAGTATTTT,CASSEYRDPMADTQYF
many,NA,TRBV27,TRBJ2-7,TGTGCCAGCTTCTCCGTTTCCTACGAGCAGTACTTC,CASFSVSYEQYF
NA,NA,TRBV5-1,TRBJ2-6,TGCGCCAGCAGCCCTCAGGCTAGCTCTGGGGCCAACGTCCTGACTTTC,CASSPQASSGANVLTF
NA,NA,TRBV28,TRBJ2-5,TGTGCCAGCAGTTTTCGGGGACGGCAAGAGACCCAGTACTTC,CASSFRGRQETQYF
many,TRBD2,TRBV7-9,TRBJ2-5,TGTGCCAGCAGCTTCGCGGGAGGAAGTCGGGAGACCCAGTACTTC,CASSFAGGSRETQYF
NA,NA,TRBV20-1,TRBJ2-1,TGCAGTGCTAATCCCGGGACGGGGCCAAATGAGCAGTTCTTC,CSANPGTGPNEQFF
many,TRBD1,TRBV14,TRBJ2-2,TGTGCCAGCAGCCAAGATTGGGACAGGTCTAGGACCGGGGAGCTGTTTTTT,CASSQDWDRSRTGELFF
many,TRBD2,TRBV20-1,TRBJ2-1,TGCAGTGCCCATGGCGGGGGGTTGAGCTCCTACAATGAGCAGTTCTTC,CSAHGGGLSSYNEQFF
many,NA,TRBV11-2,TRBJ2-3,TGTGCCAGCAGCTTTCTTAGCACAGATACGCAGTATTTT,CASSFLSTDTQYF
few,NA,TRBV27,TRBJ2-2,TGTGCCAGCGGAAAAGAGGGACTCCCGAACACCGGGGAGCTGTTTTTT,CASGKEGLPNTGELFF
few,NA,TRBV27,TRBJ1-4,NA,CASSLSPRLAVGEKLFFFFF
many,NA,TRBV5-1,TRBJ2-3,TGCGCCAGCAGGGAGGTGGGTCTCTCCACAGATACGCAGTATTTT,CASREVGLSTDTQYF
few,NA,TRBV6-5,TRBJ2-1,TGTGCCAGCAGTCCCATGATGGGGCTCAACCTTATCTACAATGAGCAGTTCTTC,CASSPMMGLNLIYNEQFF
many,NA,TRBV7-6,TRBJ2-7,TGTGCCAGCAGCTTAGGTGGCGGCAACTACGAGCAGTACTTC,CASSLGGGNYEQYF
many,NA,TRBV6-1,TRBJ2-1,TGTGCCAGCAGGATCAGGACTGGGAATGAGCAGTTCTTC,CASRIRTGNEQFF
many,NA,TRBV19,TRBJ1-1,TGTGCCAGTAGCTCGATTCGGGGCACTGAAGCTTTCTTT,CASSSIRGTEAFF
many,NA,TRBV6-1,TRBJ1-5,TGTGCCAGCAGTGAGGACCAGGCGGTCAATCAGCCCCAGCATTTT,CASSEDQAVNQPQHF
many,TRBD1,TRBV19,TRBJ2-7,TGTGCCAGCAACTCGGGACAGGGGGCCTACGAGCAGTACTTC,CASNSGQGAYEQYF
few,NA,TRBV5-5,TRBJ2-1,TGTGCCAGCAGCACCGGACTGTCCGTCTACAATGAGCAGTTCTTC,CASSTGLSVYNEQFF
many,NA,TRBV19,TRBJ1-6,TGTGCCAGTACTCGACAGGAGTATAATTCACCCCTCCACTTT,CASTRQEYNSPLHF
many,NA,TRBV5-5,TRBJ1-1,TGTGCCAGCAGCTTGGCCCTTGGAGTAAACACTGAAGCTTTCTTT,CASSLALGVNTEAFF
many,TRBD2,TRBV2,TRBJ2-1,TGTGCCAGCAGTGAAGGTTTGGCGGGGGGTGAGCAGTTCTTC,CASSEGLAGGEQFF
NA,NA,TRBV6-8,TRBJ2-7,TGTGCCAGCAGGACAGTCAGGAACGGGTACGAGCAGTACTTC,CASRTVRNGYEQYF